The 19 T cell receptor beta chains in this list originate from one sample, sequenced in a study of OX40 agonist ivuxolimab in advanced cancers. Assay used: immunoSEQ multiplex PCR; TCRdb lists only in-frame clones, some missing. The sample lists 90,000 to 100,000 clones, approximately 91% occurring once. The material sequenced was CD4+ or CD8+ T cells sorted from blood, taken in a trial of the OX40 agonist ivuxolimab. These receptors originate from an adult with an advanced solid tumor such as melanoma, head and neck, liver or kidney cancer.

The chain uses TRBV19 and TRBJ2-7, with D perhaps TRBD1 or TRBD2 (5 bases each). The length of the CDR3 is 17 residues. The V end was cut by 3 bases, the J end by 2 bases, with 20 bases between. Germline V gene data show CDR1 as LNHDA and CDR2 as SQIVND (reference sequence). The CDR3 bases are TGTGCCAGTAGTATGGGTCAGGGAGCCGGAGACGCCTACGAGCAGTACTTC. This encodes CASSMGQGAGDAYEQYF.

V and J are TRBV11-2 and TRBJ2-1, with unresolved D. The CDR3 is 16 amino acids. Germline V gene data show CDR1 as SGHAT and CDR2 as FQNNGV. With 5 bases removed from V and 0 bases from J, the gap between germline ends came to 14 bases. In DNA form, the CDR3 reads TGTGCCAGCAGCCTTACGCTTACCTACTCCTACAATGAGCAGTTCTTC. Translation: CASSLTLTYSYNEQFF.

The V call is TRBV11-2, the J call TRBJ2-7, with 11 bases identical to TRBD2. This CDR3 is built from 15 residues. Germline V CDR1 and CDR2: SGHAT, FQNNGV. The J segment lost 3 bases and the V segment lost 5 bases, leaving 6 bases of the junction unmatched. CDR3 nucleotide sequence: TGTGCCAGCAGCCCCGGGACTAGCGGAAGCTACGAGCAGTACTTC. Amino acids: CASSPGTSGSYEQYF. The full variable domain, rest sourced from reference TRBV11-2 and TRBJ2-7, is EAGVAQSPRYKIIEKRQSVAFWCNPISGHATLYWYQQILGQGPKLLIQFQNNGVVDDSQLPKDRFSAERLKGVDSTLKIQPAKLEDSAVYLCASSPGTSGSYEQYFGPGTRLTVT.

The J gene is TRBJ1-5, the V gene TRBV19; D is uncertain. Germline lookup yields CDR1 LNHDA and CDR2 SQIVND (reference sequence). This CDR3 is 12 amino acids long. V was pared by 1 base and J by 7 bases, with 5 bases between. This CDR3 reads CASSIGWQPQHF. CDR3 in DNA: TGTGCCAGTAGTATAGGGTGGCAGCCCCAGCATTTT. Full variable domain (rest looked up from reference TRBV19 and TRBJ1-5): DGGITQSPKYLFRKEGQNVTLSCEQNLNHDAMYWYRQDPGQGLRLIYYSQIVNDFQKGDIAEGYSVSREKKESFPLTVTSAQKNPTAFYLCASSIGWQPQHFGDGTRLSIL.

The chain recombines TRBV2 with TRBJ1-1; TRBD1 matches 11 bases. Looked up from germline, CDR1 is SNHLY and CDR2 is FYNNEI. The CDR3 is 13 amino acids. V gave up 8 bases and J gave up 4 bases; unmatched junction bases: 3. CDR3 sequence reads: CASGGTGGTEAFF. In DNA form, the CDR3 reads TGTGCCAGCGGGGGGACAGGGGGCACTGAAGCTTTCTTT. The whole variable domain, filled in from reference TRBV2 and TRBJ1-1, reads EPEVTQTPSHQVTQMGQEVILRCVPISNHLYFYWYRQILGQKVEFLVSFYNNEISEKSEIFDDQFSVERPDGSNFTLKIRSTKLEDSAMYFCASGGTGGTEAFFGQGTRLTVV.

The rearrangement joins TRBV6-1 to TRBJ1-2, with D tentatively TRBD1 (5 bases). The ends were cut back, 9 bases at V and 8 bases at J, with 22 bases in the middle. The CDR3 length is 14 residues. CDR1 is MNHNS, CDR2 SASEGT, per germline. CDR3 coding DNA: TGTGCCAGTGGGGGAAGGGACCGATTCGTGGGCTACACCTTC. Translating gives CASGGRDRFVGYTF.

This chain links TRBV6-1 with TRBJ2-1; tentative D call: TRBD1 (6 bases). Germline V gives CDR1 MNHNS, CDR2 SASEGT. The ends were cut back, 2 bases at V and 3 bases at J, with 11 bases in the middle. The CDR3 has 15 amino acids. Here the CDR3 reads CASSEWGHRYNEQFF. CDR3 sequence (DNA): TGTGCCAGCAGTGAATGGGGACATCGCTACAATGAGCAGTTCTTC.

Written as DNA, the CDR3 is TGTGCCAGCAGCTTAGAAGGTAGCGGGAGGAGTAATGAGCAGTTCTTC. Residues: CASSLEGSGRSNEQFF. This sequence joins TRBV7-2 and TRBJ2-1, with 10 positions matching TRBD2. The CDR3 covers 16 residues. Trimming took 1 base from V and 7 from J; bases not matched to a gene: 7. Germline lookup yields CDR1 SGHTA and CDR2 FQGNSA.

J is TRBJ1-1 and V is TRBV13; D might be TRBD1 (5 bases). CDR3 size: 14 residues. Germline V lookup: CDR1 PRHDT, CDR2 FYEKMQ (reference sequence). With 5 bases removed from V and 2 bases from J, the gap between germline ends came to 12 bases. The CDR3 nucleotides read TGTGCCAGCAGCCTAGACAGTGATAACACTGAAGCTTTCTTT. Translated, it gives CASSLDSDNTEAFF.

A single count supports this clone. V gene TRBV10-3 combines with J gene TRBJ1-1; TRBD1 aligns across 10 bases. Per the germline V gene, CDR1 is ENHRY and CDR2 is SYGVKD. V trimming: 6 bases; J trimming: 0 bases; junction bases outside the gene matches: 10. The CDR3 length is 17 residues. CDR3 coding DNA: TGTGCCATCAGGAAGACAGGGGGCATGTCGTTGAACACTGAAGCTTTCTTT. Residues: CAIRKTGGMSLNTEAFF.

This CDR3 is CASGRARTQYF. CDR3 DNA: TGTGCCAGCGGGAGGGCCCGAACGCAGTATTTT. V and J are TRBV27 and TRBJ2-3, with 7 bases matching TRBD2. Germline CDR1 and CDR2: MNHEY and SMNVEV (reference sequence). CDR3 length equals 11 residues. V lost 8 bases, J lost 9 bases, and 5 bases stayed unmatched.

The chain carries TRBV30 and TRBJ1-1; D is unclear. CDR1 is GTSNPN, CDR2 SVGIG, per germline (reference sequence). V lost 0 bases, J lost 5 bases, and 4 bases lay in between. The CDR3 sequence is 11 residues long. CDR3 DNA sequence: TGTGCCTGGAGTGTACATACTGAAGCTTTCTTT. It codes for CAWSVHTEAFF.

J is TRBJ2-7 and V is TRBV4-2; either TRBD1 or TRBD2 may supply D (5 bases each). CDR3 length: 13 residues. Trimming removed 0 bases from V and 2 bases from J, with 5 bases in between. Germline V gene sequence: CDR1 LGHNA, CDR2 YNFKEQ. In DNA form, the CDR3 reads TGTGCCAGCAGCCAAGAGGGGGCCTACGAGCAGTACTTC. Encoded protein: CASSQEGAYEQYF.

The chain links TRBV27 to TRBJ2-3; D is undetermined. The CDR3 sequence is 15 residues long. The germline V gene encodes CDR1 MNHEY and CDR2 SMNVEV (reference sequence). Trimming cost V 2 bases and J 0 bases, with 9 bases left between them. DNA for the CDR3: TGTGCCAGCAGTTTAGGACCCACTAGCACAGATACGCAGTATTTT. Translating it yields CASSLGPTSTDTQYF.

This sequence joins TRBV18 and TRBJ1-2, with TRBD1 identical over 8 bases. From germline, CDR1 is KGHSH and CDR2 LQKENI. The CDR3 extends over 15 amino acids. V shed 2 bases, J shed 4 bases, and the junction held 6 bases outside the gene matches. The CDR3 loop reads CASSPGPGGFYGYTF. As DNA, the CDR3 is TGTGCCAGCTCACCAGGGCCAGGGGGCTTCTATGGCTACACCTTC.

This chain joins TRBV27 and TRBJ2-7; D possibly corresponds to TRBD1 (5 bases). Trimming left V 6 bases short and J 1 base short, with 16 bases between. The germline V gene encodes CDR1 MNHEY and CDR2 SMNVEV (reference sequence). There are 15 residues in the CDR3. CDR3 loop: CASSPTTAGSYEQYV. CDR3 bases: TGTGCCAGCAGCCCTACGACAGCCGGGTCCTACGAGCAGTACGTC.

J is TRBJ2-1 and V is TRBV7-2, with 10 nucleotides matching TRBD2. The CDR3 is made up of 18 amino acids. Trimming removed 4 bases from V and 8 bases from J; junction bases left unmatched: 17. The germline V gene has CDR1 SGHTA and CDR2 FQGNSA. CDR3 bases: TGTGCCAGCAGCTCCCGTAGTACTAGCGGGACCCTTATGTATGAGCAGTTCTTC. Its translation is CASSSRSTSGTLMYEQFF.

The V call is TRBV4-2, the J call TRBJ2-2; maybe TRBD2 (5 bases). The CDR3 has 17 amino acids. Germline V gene data show CDR1 as LGHNA and CDR2 as YNFKEQ. Deletions cut 1 base from V and 4 bases from J, with 16 bases between. The CDR3 DNA sequence: TGTGCCAGCAGCCAAGCTGAGGGCAACGGTGGCACCGGGGAGCTGTTTTTT. Translating gives CASSQAEGNGGTGELFF.

The DNA for the CDR3 is TGTGCCAGCAGGGAACTAGCGGGAGGGCACAATGAGCAGTTCTTC. Its protein is CASRELAGGHNEQFF. V is TRBV6-1 and J is TRBJ2-1, with 13 positions matching TRBD2. V lost 6 bases, J lost 5 bases, and 4 bases stayed unmatched. The CDR3 runs to 15 residues. Germline V gene data show CDR1 as MNHNS and CDR2 as SASEGT.